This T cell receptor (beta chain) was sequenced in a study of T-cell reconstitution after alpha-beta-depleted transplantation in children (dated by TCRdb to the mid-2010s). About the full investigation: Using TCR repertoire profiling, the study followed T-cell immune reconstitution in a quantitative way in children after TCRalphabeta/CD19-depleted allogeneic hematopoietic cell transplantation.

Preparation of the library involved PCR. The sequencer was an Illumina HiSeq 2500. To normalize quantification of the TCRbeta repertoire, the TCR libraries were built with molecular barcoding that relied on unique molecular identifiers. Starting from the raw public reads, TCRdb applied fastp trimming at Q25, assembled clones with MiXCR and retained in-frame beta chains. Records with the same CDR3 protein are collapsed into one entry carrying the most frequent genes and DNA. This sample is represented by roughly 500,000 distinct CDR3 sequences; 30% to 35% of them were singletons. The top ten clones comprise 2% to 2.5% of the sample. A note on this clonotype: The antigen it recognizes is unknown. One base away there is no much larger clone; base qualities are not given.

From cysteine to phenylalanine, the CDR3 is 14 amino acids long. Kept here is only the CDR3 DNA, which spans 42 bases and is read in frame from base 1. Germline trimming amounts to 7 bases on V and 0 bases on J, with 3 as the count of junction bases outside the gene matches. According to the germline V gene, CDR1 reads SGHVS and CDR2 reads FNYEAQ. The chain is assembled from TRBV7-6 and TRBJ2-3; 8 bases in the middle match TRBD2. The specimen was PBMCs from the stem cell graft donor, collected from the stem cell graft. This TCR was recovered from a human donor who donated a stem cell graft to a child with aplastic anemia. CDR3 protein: CASKLADSTDTQYF. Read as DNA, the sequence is TGTGCCAGCAAACTAGCGGATAGCACAGATACGCAGTATTTT.